Listed below are T cell receptor beta chains from one sample, sequenced in a study of blood T cell repertoires in COVID-19. Profiling relied on immunoSEQ multiplex PCR, and the TCRdb table lists in-frame clones only, not all of them. The sample lists 350,000 or so clones; approximately 88% were seen once. Sequencing was carried out using peripheral blood. Source of these receptors: a woman younger than 45 with COVID-19, enrolled during active disease. The CDR3 runs from the conserved cysteine through the conserved F or W.

cdr3_length: 13
v_call: TRBV4-3
cdr3_aa: CASSHGGPEPLHF

cdr3_length: 13
v_call: TRBV12-3/TRBV12-4
cdr3_aa: CASSVQGPTEAFF

cdr3_length: 16
v_call: TRBV7-9
cdr3_aa: CASSLASGQGWETQYF

cdr3_length: 16
v_call: TRBV5-5
cdr3_aa: CASSAGTGRSNQPQHF

cdr3_length: 14
v_call: TRBV11-2
cdr3_aa: CASSLMSQGVGYTF

cdr3_length: 16
v_call: TRBV11-3
cdr3_aa: CASSPYGQGITYGYTF

cdr3_length: 14
v_call: TRBV15
cdr3_aa: CATSAGGIVNEQFF

cdr3_length: 16
v_call: TRBV6-2/TRBV6-3
cdr3_aa: CASSSAAQGSNQPQHF

cdr3_length: 12
v_call: TRBV12-3/TRBV12-4
cdr3_aa: CASSLWPSEAFF

cdr3_length: 16
v_call: TRBV4-1
cdr3_aa: CASSLGGTELGNTIYF

cdr3_length: 20
v_call: TRBV6-1
cdr3_aa: CASSEIVWGQGASGANVLTF

cdr3_length: 16
v_call: TRBV5-1
cdr3_aa: CASSWEPGQKNEKLFF

cdr3_length: 14
v_call: TRBV7-9
cdr3_aa: CASSPRQGPIGYTF

cdr3_length: 14
v_call: TRBV7-8
cdr3_aa: CASSIDRVGTEAFF

cdr3_length: 14
v_call: TRBV9
cdr3_aa: CASSTRGVGDEQYF

cdr3_length: 17
v_call: TRBV19
cdr3_aa: CASSPRPYGGDYNEQFF

cdr3_length: 13
v_call: TRBV3-1/TRBV3-2
cdr3_aa: CASSFEGGSPLHF

cdr3_length: 15
v_call: TRBV6-5
cdr3_aa: CASSRASGGKETQYF

cdr3_length: 15
v_call: TRBV4-1
cdr3_aa: CASSLPQANTGELFF

cdr3_length: 16
v_call: TRBV5-4
cdr3_aa: CASSFYGTDYNSPLHF

cdr3_length: 17
v_call: TRBV7-2
cdr3_aa: CASSSTLAGGLTGELFF

cdr3_length: 15
v_call: TRBV9
cdr3_aa: CASSVAVGGSYGYTF

cdr3_length: 14
v_call: TRBV11-3
cdr3_aa: CASSLDWRGGEQYF

cdr3_length: 18
v_call: TRBV19
cdr3_aa: CASSIVGPGTQGSGELFF

cdr3_length: 14
v_call: TRBV10-3
cdr3_aa: CAISEYRGQETQYF

cdr3_length: 14
v_call: TRBV5-1
cdr3_aa: CASSAGTAQETQYF

cdr3_length: 14
v_call: TRBV30
cdr3_aa: CAWTGGRANEKLFF

cdr3_length: 13
v_call: TRBV10-3
cdr3_aa: CAISDRDITEAFF

cdr3_length: 14
v_call: TRBV3-1/TRBV3-2
cdr3_aa: CASSRGDSNQPQHF

cdr3_length: 17
v_call: TRBV19
cdr3_aa: CASSPGTGGIGANVLTF

cdr3_length: 15
v_call: TRBV11-3
cdr3_aa: CASSPATSSYNEQFF

cdr3_length: 12
v_call: TRBV5-1
cdr3_aa: CASSPGDYGYTF

cdr3_length: 14
v_call: TRBV2
cdr3_aa: CASSEDRGSDTQYF

cdr3_length: 16
v_call: TRBV5-1
cdr3_aa: CASSLGGGQANTEAFF

cdr3_length: 13
v_call: TRBV2
cdr3_aa: CASSAQNRSPLHF

cdr3_length: 15
v_call: TRBV7-2
cdr3_aa: CASSLDRNKNTEAFF

cdr3_length: 14
v_call: TRBV28
cdr3_aa: CASSRDLTVYGYTF

cdr3_length: 13
v_call: TRBV11-2
cdr3_aa: CASSLDLLNEQFF

cdr3_length: 15
v_call: TRBV30
cdr3_aa: CAWSGDRGSYNEQFF

cdr3_length: 14
v_call: TRBV6-2/TRBV6-3
cdr3_aa: CASSYSALVREQFF